This entry lists 14 T cell receptor beta chains sequenced from one sample in a study of CD8 T cells in Susac syndrome. With random hexamers, reverse transcription was performed on about 0.5 to 1 ug of RNA. TCRdb used MiXCR to reprocess the immunoSEQ multiplex PCR reads, holding one entry per CDR3 protein. The repertoire consists of some 120,000 distinct CDR3 sequences, with 94% occurring once and the leading ten covering approximately 0.089%. Specimen: CD4+ T cells from PBMCs. The receptors were sampled from a human donor in good health.

This sequence joins TRBV12-3 or TRBV12-4 and TRBJ2-5, with D possibly being TRBD1 (6 bases). CDR3 length: 12 residues. Trimming pared 6 bases from V and 3 bases from J, leaving 8 bases between. CDR3 in DNA: TGTGCCAGCAGACAGGGAGAAGAGACCCAGTACTTC. Encoded protein: CASRQGEETQYF.

The genes are TRBV6-1 and TRBJ2-5; D remains unclear. The CDR3 runs to 14 residues. V was trimmed by 7 bases and J by 2 bases, leaving 14 bases between them. Germline CDR1 MNHNS, CDR2 SASEGT. CDR3 bases: TGTGCCAGCAACTTCCCGGGCCAACAAGAGACCCAGTACTTC. This gives the protein CASNFPGQQETQYF.

This clonotype is a singleton in its sample. The rearrangement uses TRBV14 and TRBJ2-5; D not certain. V dropped 0 bases and J dropped 7 bases, with 9 bases sitting between them. CDR3 length: 13 amino acids. CDR1 and CDR2 from the germline V gene are SGHDN and FVKESK. CDR3 region: CASSQDRVVTQYF. For the CDR3, the DNA is TGTGCCAGCAGCCAAGATCGGGTGGTGACCCAGTACTTC.

The V gene is TRBV20-1, the J gene TRBJ2-2; perhaps TRBD1 as D (5 bases). Trimming pared 3 bases from V and 2 bases from J, leaving 10 bases between. The CDR3 has 14 amino acids. Germline CDR1 reads DFQATT; CDR2 reads SNEGSKA (reference sequence). The CDR3 region has the DNA TGCAGTGCTAGGCGACAGAGAAACACCGGGGAGCTGTTTTTT. The encoded protein is CSARRQRNTGELFF.

Here the CDR3 reads CASSPRGVVGGLYGYTF. CDR3 sequence (DNA): TGTGCCAGCAGTCCGAGGGGGGTCGTGGGCGGGCTCTATGGCTACACCTTC. The gene calls are TRBV27 and TRBJ1-2; tentative D call: TRBD1 (6 bases). V lost 5 bases to trimming and J lost 4 bases, with 23 bases between them. The CDR3 has 17 amino acids. Germline V gene lookup returns CDR1 MNHEY and CDR2 SMNVEV (reference sequence).

The rearrangement links TRBV30 to TRBJ1-5; 7 nucleotides align to TRBD1. The V gene end was trimmed by 3 bases and the J gene end by 1 base; junction bases not matched to a gene: 12. Germline V CDR1 and CDR2: GTSNPN, SVGIG (reference sequence). The CDR3 is 17 amino acids. Here the CDR3 DNA reads TGTGCCTGGAGCCTCGCAGGGGGGGCCGGCAGCAATCAGCCCCAGCATTTT. Translating gives CAWSLAGGAGSNQPQHF.

This chain joins TRBV29-1 and TRBJ2-7, with a weak D call TRBD2 (6 bases). Germline lookup yields CDR1 SQVTM and CDR2 ANQGSEA. V lost 4 bases and J lost 3, with 13 bases in between. This CDR3 spans 13 amino acids. The CDR3 DNA sequence: TGCAGCGTTGGGCGGGGAGGTGGCTACGAGCAGTACTTC. Translated, it gives CSVGRGGGYEQYF.

This clonotype has a handful of counts. The chain combines TRBV5-4 with TRBJ1-2, with D hard to call. The ends were cut back, 0 bases at V and 0 bases at J, with 9 bases in the middle. This CDR3 spans 15 amino acids. Germline V gene sequence: CDR1 SGHNT, CDR2 YYREEE (reference sequence). The CDR3 loop reads CASSLEQAANYGYTF. CDR3 nucleotide sequence: TGTGCCAGCAGCTTGGAGCAGGCGGCTAACTATGGCTACACCTTC.

The count of this clonotype is one. The V and J genes are TRBV4-3 and TRBJ1-6; 8 positions agree with TRBD1. The CDR3 runs 13 residues. Trimming removed 0 bases from V and 15 bases from J; junction bases left unmatched: 4. Looked up from germline, CDR1 is LGHNA and CDR2 is YSLEER. In DNA form, the CDR3 reads TGCGCCAGCAGCCAAGACAGGGGGCAGATCCTCCACTTT. Encoded protein: CASSQDRGQILHF.

The chain combines TRBV13 with TRBJ1-5; a possible D gene is TRBD1 (6 bases). V was clipped by 0 bases and J by 6 bases, with 12 bases between them. CDR3 length: 15 residues. Looked up from germline, CDR1 is PRHDT and CDR2 is FYEKMQ (reference sequence). CDR3: CASSLGGPGVQPQHF. The CDR3 region has the DNA TGTGCCAGCAGCTTAGGAGGGCCAGGGGTTCAGCCCCAGCATTTT.

The chain links TRBV20-1 to TRBJ2-7; tentative D call: TRBD2 (6 bases). V dropped 3 bases and J dropped 0 bases, with 9 bases sitting between them. The germline CDR1 and CDR2 sequences are DFQATT and SNEGSKA (reference sequence). The CDR3 loop spans 13 amino acids. CDR3 sequence reads: CSASRDFSYEQYF. CDR3 in DNA: TGCAGTGCTAGCCGGGACTTCTCCTACGAGCAGTACTTC.

The V and J genes are TRBV28 and TRBJ2-1, with 12 bases lining up with TRBD1. The ends lost 4 bases at V and 7 bases at J; junction bases unmatched: 5. There are 15 residues in the CDR3. Looked up from germline, CDR1 is MDHEN and CDR2 is SYDVKM. The CDR3 here is CASSSRDRGLNEQFF. The DNA for the CDR3 is TGTGCCAGCAGTTCTCGGGACAGGGGGCTTAATGAGCAGTTCTTC.

This sequence joins TRBV20-1 and TRBJ2-1, with 12 bases matching TRBD2. Germline loops: CDR1 DFQATT, CDR2 SNEGSKA (reference sequence). The CDR3 has 15 residues. V shed 4 bases and J 7 bases; nucleotides not matched to a gene: 8. The DNA of the CDR3 is TGCAGTGCTACAACAACCGGGACTAGCGGGAATGAGCAGTTCTTC. Amino acids: CSATTTGTSGNEQFF.

The chain uses TRBV5-1 and TRBJ2-4, with 10 bases fitting TRBD1. CDR3 length: 15 amino acids. Germline CDR1 is SGHRS and CDR2 is YFSETQ. The trim removed 0 bases at V and 7 bases at J, leaving 4 bases unmatched. The CDR3 protein is CASSLARQGANIQYF. The CDR3 DNA reads TGCGCCAGCAGCTTGGCGAGACAGGGGGCCAACATTCAGTACTTC.